A single sample is the source of the 8 T cell receptor beta chains below, sequenced in a study of blood T cell repertoires in COVID-19. Assay: immunoSEQ multiplex PCR; the TCRdb copy retains only in-frame clones and omits some. Here the sample spans about 230,000 clones, around 85% being singletons. Material: peripheral blood. The source is a middle-aged man with COVID-19, enrolled during active disease.

V gene TRBV30 combines with J gene TRBJ1-1; TRBD1 matches 7 bases. The CDR3 totals 15 residues. Germline assignment: CDR1 GTSNPN and CDR2 SVGIG (reference sequence). J lost 1 base, V lost 0 bases, and 5 bases had no gene match. CDR3 nucleotide sequence: TGTGCCTGGAGTGTACCGGACAGGACGAACACTGAAGCTTTCTTT. Amino acid sequence: CAWSVPDRTNTEAFF.

This clone was seen just once. The J gene is TRBJ2-3, the V gene TRBV5-1; TRBD2 matches at 8 bases. Germline values: CDR1 SGHRS, CDR2 YFSETQ. This CDR3 has 15 residues. After removal of 5 bases from V and 0 bases from J, the junction contained 5 bases not matched to a gene. This CDR3 is CASRKAGASTDTQYF. As DNA, the CDR3 is TGCGCCAGCAGGAAAGCGGGGGCCAGCACAGATACGCAGTATTTT.

The V call is TRBV7-3, the J call TRBJ2-1; 9 bases are a match to TRBD2. The J segment lost 5 bases and the V segment lost 2 bases, leaving 10 bases of the junction unmatched. Germline CDR1 reads SGHTA; CDR2 reads FQGTGA. The CDR3 totals 17 residues. The CDR3 here is CASSLGRSASGDNEQFF. The CDR3 DNA reads TGTGCCAGCAGCTTAGGCCGGTCGGCTAGCGGGGACAATGAGCAGTTCTTC.

The J gene is TRBJ2-3, the V gene TRBV6-1; 9 bases agree with TRBD2. Per germline, CDR1 MNHNS and CDR2 SASEGT. Trimming at V came to 1 base and at J to 5 bases, leaving 10 bases not matched to a gene. This CDR3 spans 17 amino acids. CDR3 DNA sequence: TGTGCCAGCAGTGAAGGAGGGGCGGGGGGGCAAGGAGATACGCAGTATTTT. Protein product: CASSEGGAGGQGDTQYF.

The gene calls are TRBV30 and TRBJ1-4; D may be TRBD1 (6 bases). Trimming pared 3 bases from V and 3 bases from J, leaving 17 bases between. The CDR3 extends over 16 amino acids. The germline gives CDR1 GTSNPN, CDR2 SVGIG (reference sequence). Here the CDR3 reads CAWRGGRRPSNEKLFF. In nucleotides, the CDR3 is TGTGCCTGGAGGGGGGGGCGCCGCCCATCTAATGAAAAACTGTTTTTT.

This clone was seen a handful of times. This chain links TRBV18 with TRBJ2-2; 7 nucleotides align to TRBD2. The ends lost 2 bases at V and 5 bases at J; junction bases unmatched: 11. The CDR3 has 17 residues. In germline, CDR1 is KGHSH, CDR2 LQKENI. The CDR3 DNA is TGTGCCAGCTCACCATTCAAGCGGGGTAGTGGAACCGGGGAGCTGTTTTTT. Amino acid sequence: CASSPFKRGSGTGELFF.

In this sample, this clone turned up once. The chain couples TRBV18 to TRBJ1-2, with D possibly being TRBD1 (5 bases). CDR3 length: 15 amino acids. From germline, CDR1 is KGHSH and CDR2 LQKENI. Trimming left V 0 bases short and J 3 bases short, with 11 bases between. The chain's CDR3 is CASSPPARGDYGYTF. The DNA for the CDR3 is TGTGCCAGCTCACCACCCGCAAGGGGCGACTATGGCTACACCTTC.

The V and J genes are TRBV5-1 and TRBJ1-6; 8 nucleotides agree with TRBD1. With 4 bases clipped from V and 9 bases from J, the junction kept 3 bases outside the gene matches. CDR3 size: 13 residues. CDR1 and CDR2 (germline): SGHRS, YFSETQ. CDR3 in amino acids: CASSADRASPLHF. The CDR3 DNA reads as TGCGCCAGCAGCGCGGACAGGGCTTCACCCCTCCACTTT.